One sample yielded the 18 T cell receptor beta chains listed below, sequenced in a study of T cell repertoires in ileal Crohn's disease. Time point denoted: proximal margin of the surgical specimen (macroscopically non-inflamed). TCRdb's copy holds only in-frame clones and misses some; the assay was immunoSEQ multiplex PCR. The table shows about 5,700 clones, with over 60% occurring only once. The sample consisted of ileal tissue. The receptors stem from an adult with Crohn's disease.

This rearrangement joins TRBV6-5 to TRBJ2-5; 9 bases are shared with TRBD1. This CDR3 region has 15 residues. J lost 5 bases, V lost 5 bases, and 9 bases had no gene match. Looked up from germline, CDR1 is MNHEY and CDR2 is SVGAGI. The CDR3 reads CASSKQQGALETQYF. The CDR3 DNA sequence: TGTGCCAGCAGTAAACAACAGGGGGCATTGGAGACCCAGTACTTC.

This clone was observed a single time. This chain uses TRBV10-3 with TRBJ2-2, with D unclear. This CDR3 spans 13 amino acids. V lost 6 bases and J lost 1, with 6 bases in between. Germline CDR1 reads ENHRY; CDR2 reads SYGVKD. CDR3 in DNA: TGTGCCATCAGGGGCAAGAACACCGGGGAGCTGTTTTTT. Residues: CAIRGKNTGELFF.

The V and J genes are TRBV2 and TRBJ2-5, with 15 bases that match TRBD2. Germline-derived CDR1 and CDR2 are SNHLY and FYNNEI. V was clipped by 6 bases and J by 2 bases; unmatched bases: 4. This CDR3 is built from 16 residues. The CDR3 spells CASRGLAGGLQETQYF. In DNA form, the CDR3 reads TGTGCCAGCAGGGGACTAGCGGGGGGACTACAAGAGACCCAGTACTTC.

This clone has only a few counts. Other nucleotide sequences in the sample specify the same CDR3. The chain uses TRBV30 and TRBJ1-6; D is possibly TRBD1 (5 bases). V lost 0 bases and J lost 9, with 12 bases in between. This CDR3 comprises 14 residues. Germline V lookup: CDR1 GTSNPN, CDR2 SVGIG (reference sequence). The CDR3 DNA is TGTGCCTGGAGTGTAGCGCAGGGAGGTTCACCCCTCCACTTT. Translation: CAWSVAQGGSPLHF.

The chain employs TRBV18 and TRBJ1-1, with D possibly matching TRBD1 (5 bases). Trimming stripped 8 bases from V and 1 base from J, with 11 bases between. The CDR3 totals 13 residues. CDR1 and CDR2 from the germline V gene are KGHSH and LQKENI. DNA of the CDR3: TGTGCCAGCATCGGGACGTCGAACACTGAAGCTTTCTTT. It codes for CASIGTSNTEAFF.

The gene calls are TRBV29-1 and TRBJ2-5; 7 bases agree with TRBD1. The CDR3 extends over 14 amino acids. Germline V CDR1 and CDR2: SQVTM, ANQGSEA. V trimming: 4 bases; J trimming: 5 bases; junction bases outside the gene matches: 10. The CDR3 DNA reads TGCAGCGTTGCTGTCCGGGGACAGATGGAGACCCAGTACTTC. Encoded protein: CSVAVRGQMETQYF.

This clone was found once. The chain has TRBV10-3 and TRBJ1-2; possibly TRBD1 for D (5 bases). CDR1 is ENHRY and CDR2 is SYGVKD in the germline V gene. V shed 6 bases and J shed 4 bases, with 12 bases lying between them. The CDR3 spans 13 residues. The CDR3 spells CAISPTGFYGYTF. The CDR3 DNA follows: TGTGCCATCAGCCCCACAGGATTCTATGGCTACACCTTC.

This chain joins TRBV11-3 and TRBJ1-1, with a weak D call TRBD1 (5 bases). This CDR3 is built from 12 residues. CDR1 and CDR2 from the germline V gene are SGHNT and YENEEA. V was pared by 5 bases and J by 11 bases, with 15 bases between. This chain's CDR3 is CASSAPGGGAFF. The DNA for the CDR3 is TGTGCCAGCAGCGCCCCCGGGGGGGGTGCTTTCTTT.

There are a few counts of this clone. The V and J genes are TRBV29-1 and TRBJ2-5; TRBD1 matches 8 bases. The CDR3 runs to 17 residues. Germline V gene lookup returns CDR1 SQVTM and CDR2 ANQGSEA. J lost 2 bases, V lost 0 bases, and 11 bases had no gene match. CDR3 in amino acids: CSVEDARQGHLQETQYF. CDR3 bases: TGCAGCGTTGAAGACGCCCGACAGGGGCATCTTCAAGAGACCCAGTACTTC. Full variable domain (remainder filled in from reference TRBV29-1 and TRBJ2-5): SAVISQKPSRDICQRGTSLTIQCQVDSQVTMMFWYRQQPGQSLTLIATANQGSEATYESGFVIDKFPISRPNLTFSTLTVSNMSPEDSSIYLCSVEDARQGHLQETQYFGPGTRLLVL.

The chain carries TRBV7-2 and TRBJ2-2; maybe TRBD2 (7 bases). The germline V gene encodes CDR1 SGHTA and CDR2 FQGNSA. The CDR3 spans 17 residues. V was cut by 1 base and J by 9 bases, with 21 bases left in between. The CDR3 protein is CASSLEIGGGRLRELFF. For the CDR3, the DNA is TGTGCCAGCAGCTTAGAGATTGGGGGGGGCCGACTCCGGGAGCTGTTTTTT.

The genes are TRBV28 and TRBJ1-4; D may be TRBD1 (5 bases). Trimming removed 5 bases from V and 6 bases from J, with 19 bases in between. From germline, CDR1 is MDHEN and CDR2 SYDVKM. CDR3 length: 16 residues. The CDR3 reads CASSIYTGGRDEKLFF. CDR3 DNA: TGTGCCAGCAGTATCTATACCGGGGGGAGGGATGAAAAACTGTTTTTT.

The chain has TRBV4-3 and TRBJ2-2; 13 positions agree with TRBD2. Per germline, CDR1 LGHNA and CDR2 YSLEER. J gave up 1 base and V 4 bases, and 0 bases lay outside the gene matches. CDR3 length: 16 residues. The CDR3 spells CASSRLAGGNTGELFF. CDR3 sequence (DNA): TGCGCCAGCAGCCGACTAGCGGGAGGGAACACCGGGGAGCTGTTTTTT.

This clone was found a few times. One junction end disagrees with the germline gene, perhaps due to a read error. DNA for the CDR3: TGTGCTAGCAGCTTAGCGGAGGGTTCCGTCTACGAGCAGTACTTC. It translates to CASSLAEGSVYEQYF. This rearrangement joins TRBV7-7 to TRBJ2-7; tentatively, D is TRBD2 (6 bases). The CDR3 spans 15 residues. Looked up from germline, CDR1 is SSHAT and CDR2 is FNYEAQ (reference sequence).

This clone came up once. The V and J genes are TRBV11-2 and TRBJ2-7; D is ambiguous. Germline loops: CDR1 SGHAT, CDR2 FQNNGV. This CDR3 has 14 residues. Trimming took 6 bases from V and 2 from J, leaving 14 bases between them. CDR3 coding DNA: TGTGCCAGCAGGAAAGACGGGTTTACCTACGAGCAGTACTTC. Protein sequence: CASRKDGFTYEQYF. The full variable domain, completed using reference TRBV11-2 and TRBJ2-7, is EAGVAQSPRYKIIEKRQSVAFWCNPISGHATLYWYQQILGQGPKLLIQFQNNGVVDDSQLPKDRFSAERLKGVDSTLKIQPAKLEDSAVYLCASRKDGFTYEQYFGPGTRLTVT.

The V gene is TRBV5-4, the J gene TRBJ2-2; D is perhaps TRBD1 (6 bases). In germline, CDR1 is SGHNT, CDR2 YYREEE (reference sequence). V lost 0 bases and J 5 bases, leaving 11 bases between the germline ends. This CDR3 region has 15 residues. CDR3 nucleotides: TGTGCCAGCAGCTTGGGCCAGGGGTGGACCGGGGAGCTGTTTTTT. This gives the protein CASSLGQGWTGELFF. Looking up the rest from reference TRBV5-4 and TRBJ2-2 gives the full variable domain: ETGVTQSPTHLIKTRGQQVTLRCSSQSGHNTVSWYQQALGQGPQFIFQYYREEENGRGNFPPRFSGLQFPNYSSELNVNALELDDSALYLCASSLGQGWTGELFFGEGSRLTVL.

DNA for the CDR3: TGCGCCAGCAGCCAAGACAATAAAGACACCGGGGAGCTGTTTTTT. It specifies CASSQDNKDTGELFF. This sequence joins TRBV4-1 and TRBJ2-2; D uncertain. V was shortened by 0 bases and J by 3 bases, with 8 bases between the two germline ends. This CDR3 comprises 15 residues. Germline CDR1 reads MGHRA; CDR2 reads YSYEKL.

This sequence joins TRBV7-6 and TRBJ1-6; unclear D gene. The CDR3 contains 16 residues. V lost 0 bases and J 6 bases, leaving 12 bases between the germline ends. CDR1 and CDR2 from the germline V gene are SGHVS and FNYEAQ. CDR3 DNA: TGTGCCAGCAGCTTAGCGGCCACCACGAGTAATTCACCCCTCCACTTT. Translated, it gives CASSLAATTSNSPLHF.

The chain links TRBV27 to TRBJ1-1, with TRBD1 as a possible D gene (6 bases). Trimming cost V 8 bases and J 6 bases, with 22 bases left between them. This CDR3 contains 15 residues. Germline V gene data show CDR1 as MNHEY and CDR2 as SMNVEV (reference sequence). CDR3 residues: CASRSPRQADAEAFF. CDR3 nucleotides: TGTGCCAGCCGATCCCCCAGACAGGCGGACGCTGAAGCTTTCTTT.